A selection of T cell receptor beta chains follows, all from one sample in a study of blood T cell repertoires in COVID-19. This table comes from immunoSEQ multiplex PCR, and its TCRdb copy is limited to in-frame clones, with some not included. The sample lists 150,000 to 200,000 clones, around 83% occurring once. The sample was peripheral blood. The receptors come from a woman in her 70s with COVID-19, enrolled during active disease. The CDR3 runs from the conserved cysteine through the conserved F or W. The D gene is left open where the match is weak. The size of a clone is reported for some rows only, either as once, few or many, or as a class for expanded clones.

>-|TRBD1|TRBJ2-3|TRBV7-2
TGTGCCAGCAGCTTAGTACAGGGGGCTTATACGCAGTATTTT
CASSLVQGAYTQYF
>-|TRBD1|TRBJ1-6|TRBV11-2
TGTGCCAGCAGGATGGACAGGGTGGGAAATTCACCCCTCCACTTT
CASRMDRVGNSPLHF
>-|TRBD2|TRBJ2-5|TRBV29-1
TGCAGCGTCCATCCGACTAGCGGAGGTGGGGAGACCCAGTACTTC
CSVHPTSGGGETQYF
>-|TRBD1|TRBJ1-1|TRBV15
TGTGCCACCAGCGCCCGACAGGGGATGAACACTGAAGCTTTCTTT
CATSARQGMNTEAFF
>-|TRBD1|TRBJ2-1|TRBV25-1
TGTGCCAGCAATAGACCGGGACAGGGTTACAATGAGCAGTTCTTC
CASNRPGQGYNEQFF
>few|-|TRBJ1-1|TRBV5-1
TGCGCCAGCAGCTTGGACAGGGCGGGGGGCACTGAAGCTTTCTTT
CASSLDRAGGTEAFF
>-|-|TRBJ2-1|TRBV28
TGTGCCAGCAGTCGGGCTAGAGGGGAGCAGTTCTTC
CASSRARGEQFF
>-|TRBD1|TRBJ2-7|TRBV7-2
TGTGCCAGCAGCTTAGGGCAGGGGGAAAGCTCCTACGAGCAGTACTTC
CASSLGQGESSYEQYF
>-|TRBD1|TRBJ1-1|TRBV6-6
TGTGCCAGCAGAGATCCAACCAGGGGGCACACTGAAGCTTTCTTT
CASRDPTRGHTEAFF
>-|-|TRBJ1-2|TRBV3-1/TRBV3-2
TGTGCCAGCAGCCCGTACCGGACAGACGCTAACTATGGCTACACCTTC
CASSPYRTDANYGYTF